Listed here are 15 T cell receptor beta chains from one sample, sequenced in a study of low-dose radiotherapy and immunotherapy resistance in tumors. Priming of first-strand cDNA relied on TRAV- and TRBV-specific primers (covering alpha and beta chains). Using a constant-region primer together with a V-primer adapter, TCRs were subjected to 20 PCR cycles of amplification. TCRdb reanalysed the reads using MiXCR and keeps one entry per CDR3 protein. The sample yields some 46,000 distinct CDR3 sequences, 25% to 30% seen once. As for time point: after trial treatment. The treatment denotes: LDRT plus nivolumab, ipilimumab, low-dose cyclophosphamide and aspirin (RACIN trial). The starting material was PBMCs, obtained after low-dose radiotherapy plus immunotherapy. Receptors were obtained from a male donor with prostate cancer.

In this sample, this clonotype turned up a few times. This chain uses TRBV14 with TRBJ2-2, with D possibly being TRBD1 (6 bases). The V and J ends lost 4 bases and 3 bases respectively, with 12 bases between them. Germline CDR1 is SGHDN and CDR2 is FVKESK. The CDR3 runs to 15 residues. The CDR3 DNA sequence: TGTGCCAGCAGCCGAGACAGGATCTACACCGGGGAGCTGTTTTTT. Translation: CASSRDRIYTGELFF.

This clonotype was recorded at least ten times. CDR3 sequence reads: CASRTGSNYNEQFF. The CDR3 nucleotides read TGTGCCAGCAGGACAGGGTCTAACTACAATGAGCAGTTCTTC. The J gene is TRBJ2-1, the V gene TRBV28; 7 bases fit TRBD1. The V gene's germline CDR1 is MDHEN and CDR2 SYDVKM. J was trimmed by 3 bases and V by 6 bases; bases with no gene match: 5. The CDR3 totals 14 residues.

This clonotype was observed many times. V and J are TRBV28 and TRBJ2-6; tentatively, D is TRBD1 or TRBD2 (5 bases each). CDR1 is MDHEN and CDR2 is SYDVKM in the germline V gene. The length of the CDR3 is 16 residues. V dropped 6 bases and J dropped 1 base, with 13 bases sitting between them. As DNA, the CDR3 is TGTGCCAGCAGCCCCGGGACGGCATCTGGGGCCAACGTCCTGACTTTC. Amino acids: CASSPGTASGANVLTF.

This clonotype came up many times. The V and J genes are TRBV4-1 and TRBJ2-1; D unclear. The V end lost 0 bases, the J end lost 12 bases, and 18 bases lay between the germline ends. Per the germline V gene, CDR1 is MGHRA and CDR2 is YSYEKL. CDR3 length equals 15 residues. CDR3 loop: CASSQDWGQLVRQFF. The CDR3 region has the DNA TGCGCCAGCAGCCAAGATTGGGGTCAACTCGTCAGGCAGTTCTTC.

This clonotype was seen repeatedly, ten times or more. The chain recombines TRBV7-9 with TRBJ2-1; D is possibly TRBD1 (6 bases). The V end lost 5 bases, the J end lost 7 bases, and 18 bases lay between the germline ends. This CDR3 spans 15 amino acids. CDR1 and CDR2 from the germline V gene are SEHNR and FQNEAQ (reference sequence). Written as DNA, the CDR3 is TGTGCCAGCAGCCCAGGTGCAGGGGTGAGGAATGAGCAGTTCTTC. It is translated as CASSPGAGVRNEQFF.

As concerns this clonotype: A far larger clone is one base from this, pointing to a likely read error. The chain uses TRBV29-1 and TRBJ2-1; D unclear. The germline gives CDR1 SQVTM, CDR2 ANQGSEA. The CDR3 spans 12 residues. The ends were cut back, 4 bases at V and 10 bases at J, with 14 bases in the middle. CDR3 nucleotide sequence: TGCAGCGTTGTAGAAGAGTCCTACGAGCAGTTCTTC. This encodes CSVVEESYEQFF.

The sample holds many counts of this clonotype. V gene TRBV10-3 combines with J gene TRBJ2-3, with D possibly TRBD1 on 6 matching bases. CDR3 length equals 14 residues. Germline V gene lookup returns CDR1 ENHRY and CDR2 SYGVKD. V gave up 0 bases and J gave up 3 bases, with 7 bases separating them. CDR3 protein: CAISESQGTDTQYF. The CDR3 DNA is TGTGCCATCAGTGAGTCGCAGGGGACAGATACGCAGTATTTT.

This clonotype came up many times. V and J are TRBV29-1 and TRBJ1-2; 7 positions match TRBD1. The CDR3 has 13 amino acids. Trimming took 4 bases from V and 3 from J; bases not matched to a gene: 5. CDR1 SQVTM and CDR2 ANQGSEA come from the germline V gene. The CDR3 region is CSVGDRAHYGYTF. The CDR3 nucleotides are TGCAGCGTTGGAGACAGGGCACACTATGGCTACACCTTC.

As for this clonotype: This likely traces to a read error, being one base from a far larger clone. V is TRBV2 and J is TRBJ2-4; 10 positions agree with TRBD2. In germline, CDR1 is SNHLY, CDR2 FYNNEI. The CDR3 is 14 amino acids. V dropped 8 bases and J dropped 13; count of bases not matched to a gene: 14. The CDR3 reads CASRPAGGSNEQYF. CDR3 DNA: TGTGCCAGCCGCCCAGCGGGAGGGTCCAATGAGCAGTACTTC.

This clonotype came up once. The chain recombines TRBV6-1 with TRBJ1-5; 8 bases are shared with TRBD1. Germline CDR1 and CDR2: MNHNS and SASEGT. This CDR3 has 15 amino acids. V lost 10 bases, J lost 2 bases, and 10 bases stayed unmatched. The CDR3 reads CAISSPGQGNQPQHF. CDR3 DNA: TGTGCCATCAGCTCCCCGGGACAGGGCAATCAGCCCCAGCATTTT.

A word on this clonotype: A far larger clone is off by one base, so a read error is likely. The chain joins TRBV5-8 to TRBJ2-1, with 8 bases identical to TRBD2. Germline loops: CDR1 SGHTS, CDR2 YDEGEE. CDR3 size: 16 residues. DNA of the CDR3: TGTGCCAGCAGCTTGGTTGCTAGCGGGCCTTACAATGAGCAGCTCTTC. This gives the protein CASSLVASGPYNEQLF.

This clonotype has at least ten counts. This chain uses TRBV15 with TRBJ2-3; the D is unclear. The V end was cut by 3 bases, the J end by 5 bases, with 9 bases between. This CDR3 has 13 residues. The germline CDR1 and CDR2 sequences are LNHNV and YYDKDF (reference sequence). The CDR3 is CATSRFSGDTQYF. Here the CDR3 DNA reads TGTGCCACCAGCAGGTTTTCTGGAGATACGCAGTATTTT.

This clonotype was seen ten or more times. The genes are TRBV20-1 and TRBJ2-4; 10 positions match TRBD1. With V trimmed by 4 bases and J by 9 bases, 9 bases remained unmatched. CDR3 length: 14 amino acids. Germline V gene sequence: CDR1 DFQATT, CDR2 SNEGSKA (reference sequence). The CDR3 DNA reads TGCAGTGCTACAACTCAATGGACAGGGGGCATTCAGTACTTC. Encoded protein: CSATTQWTGGIQYF.

Many counts were recorded for this clonotype. The chain combines TRBV5-6 with TRBJ2-1, with 10 bases lining up with TRBD1. The CDR3 spans 14 residues. Germline assignment: CDR1 SGHDT and CDR2 YYEEEE. The V segment lost 10 bases and the J segment 8 bases; nucleotides outside the gene matches: 12. CDR3 sequence reads: CAGTRQGARDEQFF. The CDR3 coding sequence is TGTGCCGGGACCCGACAGGGGGCTAGGGATGAGCAGTTCTTC.

This clonotype was counted ten times or more. V gene TRBV7-3 combines with J gene TRBJ2-1, with TRBD2 matching 8 bases. Per the germline V gene, CDR1 is SGHTA and CDR2 is FQGTGA. The CDR3 covers 17 residues. Germline trimming cut 1 base from V and 9 bases from J; bases unmatched to any gene: 14. The CDR3 protein is CASSLKPSGLGTGEQFF. The CDR3 DNA sequence: TGTGCCAGCAGCTTAAAGCCTAGCGGGTTGGGGACCGGTGAGCAGTTCTTC.